Below are 21 T cell receptor beta chains sequenced from a single sample in a study of technical replicates of blood from a handful of donors. Only in-frame clones appear in the TCRdb table, and some are missing; sequencing was by immunoSEQ multiplex PCR. The repertoire holds tens of thousands of clones, nearly 97% seen once, with just over 0.25% in the top ten. Sequencing used T cells isolated from PBMCs. The receptors were sampled from a human donor in good health.

The J gene is TRBJ1-1, the V gene TRBV4-1; 7 nucleotides agree with TRBD1. With 3 bases clipped from V and 11 bases from J, the junction kept 3 bases outside the gene matches. The length of the CDR3 is 11 residues. Germline V CDR1 and CDR2: MGHRA, YSYEKL. CDR3 region: CASSQQGVAFF. CDR3 in DNA: TGCGCCAGCAGCCAGCAGGGGGTCGCTTTCTTT.

The chain employs TRBV19 and TRBJ1-3; D unclear. The germline CDR1 and CDR2 sequences are LNHDA and SQIVND (reference sequence). The CDR3 is 15 amino acids. Between the trimmed V and J ends, which lost 6 bases and 4 bases, there was a span of 16 bases. CDR3 bases: TGTGCCAGTAGGGCTCCGGCAGGTCCAGGAAACACCATATATTTT. Protein: CASRAPAGPGNTIYF. Using reference TRBV19 and TRBJ1-3 for the parts outside the CDR3, the full variable domain is DGGITQSPKYLFRKEGQNVTLSCEQNLNHDAMYWYRQDPGQGLRLIYYSQIVNDFQKGDIAEGYSVSREKKESFPLTVTSAQKNPTAFYLCASRAPAGPGNTIYFGEGSWLTVV.

Comments on this clone: One end of the junction varies from germline; a read error may be responsible. Other DNA sequences in this specimen translate into the identical CDR3. This chain links TRBV27 with TRBJ2-5; 9 nucleotides agree with TRBD1. The CDR3 covers 15 residues. Germline CDR1 MNHEY, CDR2 SMNVEV (reference sequence). The CDR3: CASSLDRGRGETQYF. The CDR3 DNA sequence: TGTGCCAGCAGCCTGGACAGGGGAAGAGGGGAGACCCAATACTTC.

CDR3 DNA sequence: TGCGCCAGCAGCTTGGGGCAGGGAACTATGACCGACGAGCAGTACTTC. It yields the protein CASSLGQGTMTDEQYF. The genes are TRBV5-1 and TRBJ2-7; a possible D gene is TRBD1 (5 bases). V lost 0 bases and J 5 bases, leaving 18 bases between the germline ends. Looked up from germline, CDR1 is SGHRS and CDR2 is YFSETQ. The CDR3 is 16 amino acids.

This clone came up once. An end of the junction differs from the germline gene, which may be a read error. The chain links TRBV25-1 to TRBJ2-2; TRBD2 matches at 9 bases. The CDR3 is made up of 17 amino acids. CDR1 MGHDK and CDR2 SYGVNS come from the germline V gene. The CDR3 sequence: CASSFGIAGVNTGELFF. The CDR3 bases are TGTGCCAGCAGTTTCGGAATAGCGGGGGTCAACACCGGGGAGCTATTTTTT. Full variable domain (missing parts from reference TRBV25-1 and TRBJ2-2): EADIYQTPRYLVIGTGKKITLECSQTMGHDKMYWYQQDPGMELHLIHYSYGVNSTEKGDLSSESTVSRIRTEHFPLTLESARPSHTSQYLCASSFGIAGVNTGELFFGEGSRLTVL.

The chain couples TRBV6-5 to TRBJ2-5, with TRBD1 matching over 7 bases. This CDR3 contains 15 residues. Germline CDR1 and CDR2: MNHEY and SVGAGI. V was clipped by 2 bases and J by 5 bases; unmatched bases: 8. DNA for the CDR3: TGTGCCAGCAGTTACCTGGTAGGGGGCGGGGAGACCCAGTACTTC. It encodes CASSYLVGGGETQYF.

The J gene is TRBJ1-2, the V gene TRBV5-1; D is undetermined. V lost 1 base, J lost 4 bases, and 23 bases lay in between. The CDR3 loop spans 18 amino acids. The germline V gene has CDR1 SGHRS and CDR2 YFSETQ. DNA for the CDR3: TGCGCCAGCAGCTTGAGTGGAGGCCCCCTAGGATCCCTCTATGGCTACACCTTC. Protein: CASSLSGGPLGSLYGYTF.

This chain joins TRBV4-2 and TRBJ2-3, with 12 positions matching TRBD2. The germline V gene has CDR1 LGHNA and CDR2 YNFKEQ. The CDR3 length is 19 residues. V lost 0 bases and J lost 4; bases outside the gene matches: 11. CDR3 in amino acids: CASSQDSRGSSGGADTQYF. The CDR3 DNA reads TGTGCCAGCAGCCAAGATAGTAGGGGATCTAGCGGGGGGGCAGATACGCAGTATTTT.

The rearrangement uses TRBV5-4 and TRBJ2-5; D is possibly TRBD2 (6 bases). Trimming removed 4 bases from V and 2 bases from J, with 15 bases in between. Germline assignment: CDR1 SGHNT and CDR2 YYREEE (reference sequence). The CDR3 extends over 15 amino acids. The CDR3 here is CASSVIGTLQETQYF. In DNA form, the CDR3 reads TGTGCCAGCAGCGTCATCGGGACTTTGCAAGAGACCCAGTACTTC.

The rearrangement links TRBV27 to TRBJ1-2; a weak D match, TRBD1 (5 bases). Per germline, CDR1 MNHEY and CDR2 SMNVEV (reference sequence). The CDR3 extends over 13 amino acids. Trimming cost V 4 bases and J 5 bases, with 11 bases left between them. The CDR3 reads CASSSDRRYGYTF. Here the CDR3 DNA reads TGTGCCAGCAGTTCCGACAGAAGATATGGCTACACCTTC.

The rearrangement joins TRBV28 to TRBJ1-5, with D unresolved. The V end was cut by 7 bases, the J end by 5 bases, with 15 bases between. Germline-derived CDR1 and CDR2 are MDHEN and SYDVKM. The CDR3 contains 14 residues. Written as DNA, the CDR3 is TGTGCCAGCATGCGAGTCGGGGTCCATCAGCCCCAGCATTTT. Residues: CASMRVGVHQPQHF.

This sequence joins TRBV6-1 and TRBJ1-4, with TRBD1 matching over 7 bases. V gave up 4 bases and J gave up 13 bases; unmatched junction bases: 9. The CDR3 totals 13 residues. Germline V CDR1 and CDR2: MNHNS, SASEGT. CDR3: CASSGIDRVGLFF. Here the CDR3 DNA reads TGTGCCAGCAGTGGAATCGACAGGGTGGGACTGTTTTTT.

This chain links TRBV5-1 with TRBJ2-1; D call uncertain. The CDR3 is 15 amino acids. CDR1 and CDR2 from the germline V gene are SGHRS and YFSETQ. V shed 2 bases and J shed 5 bases, with 14 bases lying between them. In DNA, the CDR3 is TGCGCCAGCAGCTTCTTTAGGCAGGAAGACAATGAGCAGTTCTTC. Amino acids: CASSFFRQEDNEQFF.

The CDR3 bases are TGTGCCAGCCTTCGGGGAGTCAGCTCCTACGAGCAGTACTTC. This sequence encodes CASLRGVSSYEQYF. This chain links TRBV6-1 with TRBJ2-7, with D tentatively TRBD2 (5 bases). Trimming stripped 8 bases from V and 0 bases from J, with 14 bases between. Germline loops: CDR1 MNHNS, CDR2 SASEGT. The CDR3 contains 14 residues.

This chain links TRBV5-4 with TRBJ1-6; perhaps TRBD1 as D (5 bases). This CDR3 is built from 14 residues. V dropped 3 bases and J dropped 7 bases, with 11 bases sitting between them. Looked up from germline, CDR1 is SGHNT and CDR2 is YYREEE (reference sequence). CDR3 DNA: TGTGCCAGCAGCTGGGACCGGGGGAATTCACCCCTCCACTTT. It yields the protein CASSWDRGNSPLHF.

The J gene is TRBJ2-7, the V gene TRBV6-6, with a possible D match to TRBD1 (6 bases). Trimming took off 5 bases at V and 3 bases at J, with 8 bases between the two ends. This CDR3 has 12 amino acids. Germline V lookup: CDR1 MNHNY, CDR2 SVGAGI (reference sequence). The CDR3 loop reads CASSVQGYEQYF. The CDR3 DNA follows: TGTGCCAGCAGTGTACAGGGCTACGAGCAGTACTTC.

The rearrangement joins TRBV5-1 to TRBJ1-2; 7 positions agree with TRBD1. J lost 4 bases, V lost 2 bases, and 8 bases had no gene match. The CDR3 has 15 amino acids. Per the germline V gene, CDR1 is SGHRS and CDR2 is YFSETQ. The CDR3 is CASSLEATGSYGYTF. In DNA form, the CDR3 reads TGCGCCAGCAGCTTAGAGGCGACAGGGTCCTATGGCTACACCTTC.

The CDR3 sequence: CAGLAGGLGQYF. CDR3 in DNA: TGTGCCGGGTTAGCGGGGGGGCTTGGGCAGTACTTC. J is TRBJ2-7 and V is TRBV30; 11 nucleotides line up with TRBD2. V lost 8 bases to trimming and J lost 9 bases; unmatched junction nucleotides: 9. Germline V gene sequence: CDR1 GTSNPN, CDR2 SVGIG (reference sequence). This CDR3 comprises 12 residues. Variable domain in full (rest from reference TRBV30 and TRBJ2-7): SQTIHQWPATLVQPVGSPLSLECTVEGTSNPNLYWYRQAAGRGLQLLFYSVGIGQISSEVPQNLSASRPQDRQFILSSKKLLLSDSGFYLCAGLAGGLGQYFGPGTRLTVT.

The rearrangement links TRBV29-1 to TRBJ2-7, with D unresolved. Trimming took off 5 bases at V and 4 bases at J, with 18 bases between the two ends. From germline, CDR1 is SQVTM and CDR2 ANQGSEA. CDR3 length: 14 amino acids. The CDR3 bases are TGCAGCGTTACTGACCCGTGGGCAGAATACGAGCAGTACTTC. Translation: CSVTDPWAEYEQYF.

The gene calls are TRBV15 and TRBJ2-3; a weak D match, TRBD2 (6 bases). This CDR3 region has 20 residues. The V and J ends lost 1 base and 6 bases respectively, with 29 bases between them. CDR1 is LNHNV, CDR2 YYDKDF, per germline (reference sequence). CDR3 sequence reads: CATSRGYRRDATRNGDTQYF. The DNA for the CDR3 is TGTGCCACCAGCAGAGGTTATAGGCGGGACGCGACACGGAATGGGGATACGCAGTATTTT.

This clone was seen once. The junction differs from germline at one of its ends, possibly a read error. V and J are TRBV19 and TRBJ2-3; 8 bases are shared with TRBD1. From germline, CDR1 is LNHDA and CDR2 SQIVND (reference sequence). CDR3 length: 13 residues. This CDR3 is CASSTGGTDTQYF. The CDR3 nucleotides are TGTGCCAGTAGTACAGGGGGCACGGATACGCAGTATTTT.